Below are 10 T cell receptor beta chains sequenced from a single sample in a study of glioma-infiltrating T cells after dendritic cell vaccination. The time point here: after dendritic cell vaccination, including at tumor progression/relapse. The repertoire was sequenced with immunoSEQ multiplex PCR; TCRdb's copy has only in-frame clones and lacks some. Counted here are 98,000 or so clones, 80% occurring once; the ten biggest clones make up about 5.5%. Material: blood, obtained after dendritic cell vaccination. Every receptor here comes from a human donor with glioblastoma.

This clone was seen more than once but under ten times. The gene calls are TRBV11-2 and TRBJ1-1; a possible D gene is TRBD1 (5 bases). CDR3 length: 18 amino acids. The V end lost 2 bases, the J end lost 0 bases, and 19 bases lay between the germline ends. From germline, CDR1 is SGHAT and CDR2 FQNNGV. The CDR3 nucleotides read TGTGCCAGCAGCTTAACAAGATTGGGGGGACGAATGAACACTGAAGCTTTCTTT. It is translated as CASSLTRLGGRMNTEAFF.

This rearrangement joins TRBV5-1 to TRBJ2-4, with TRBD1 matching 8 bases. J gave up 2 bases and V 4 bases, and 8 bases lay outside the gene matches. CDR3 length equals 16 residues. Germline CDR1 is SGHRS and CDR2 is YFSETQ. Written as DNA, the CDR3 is TGCGCCAGCAGCGACGGACAGGGTTTTCCCAAAAACATTCAGTACTTC. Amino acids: CASSDGQGFPKNIQYF.

DNA of the CDR3: TGTGCCAGCTCACCCCTACTAGCGGACTACAATGAGCAGTTCTTC. Amino acids: CASSPLLADYNEQFF. V gene TRBV19 combines with J gene TRBJ2-1; 8 bases map to TRBD2. The CDR3 is made up of 15 amino acids. CDR1 is LNHDA and CDR2 is SQIVND in the germline V gene (reference sequence). V dropped 9 bases and J dropped 3; count of bases not matched to a gene: 10.

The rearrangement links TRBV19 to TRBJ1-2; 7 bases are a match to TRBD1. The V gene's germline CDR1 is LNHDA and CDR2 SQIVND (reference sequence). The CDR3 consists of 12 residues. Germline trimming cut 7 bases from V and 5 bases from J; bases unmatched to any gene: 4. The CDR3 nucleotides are TGTGCCAGTATTGGCAGGGGGTATGGCTACACCTTC. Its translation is CASIGRGYGYTF.

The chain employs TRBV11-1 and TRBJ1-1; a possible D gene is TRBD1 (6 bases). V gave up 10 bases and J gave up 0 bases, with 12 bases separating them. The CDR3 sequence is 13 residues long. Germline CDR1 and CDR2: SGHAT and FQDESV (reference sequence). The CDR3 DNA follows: TGTGCCACTACGAGACAGGTGAACACTGAAGCTTTCTTT. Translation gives CATTRQVNTEAFF.

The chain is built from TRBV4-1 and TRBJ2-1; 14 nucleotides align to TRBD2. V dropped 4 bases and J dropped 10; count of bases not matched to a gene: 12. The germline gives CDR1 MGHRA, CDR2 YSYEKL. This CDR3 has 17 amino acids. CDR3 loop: CASSRGDRLAGGGEQFF. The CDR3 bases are TGCGCCAGCAGCCGCGGAGACAGACTAGCGGGAGGGGGAGAGCAGTTCTTC.

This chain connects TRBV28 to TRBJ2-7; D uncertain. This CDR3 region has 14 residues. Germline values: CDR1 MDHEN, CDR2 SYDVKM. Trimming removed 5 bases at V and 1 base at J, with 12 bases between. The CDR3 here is CASSPHIISYEQYF. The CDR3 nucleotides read TGTGCCAGCAGTCCCCACATTATTTCCTACGAGCAGTACTTC.

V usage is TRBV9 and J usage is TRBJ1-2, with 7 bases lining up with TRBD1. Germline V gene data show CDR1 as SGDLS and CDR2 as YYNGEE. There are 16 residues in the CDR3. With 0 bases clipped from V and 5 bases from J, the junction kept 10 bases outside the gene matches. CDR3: CASSVEGAGHPYGYTF. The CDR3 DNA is TGTGCCAGCAGCGTAGAGGGGGCAGGCCACCCTTATGGCTACACCTTC.

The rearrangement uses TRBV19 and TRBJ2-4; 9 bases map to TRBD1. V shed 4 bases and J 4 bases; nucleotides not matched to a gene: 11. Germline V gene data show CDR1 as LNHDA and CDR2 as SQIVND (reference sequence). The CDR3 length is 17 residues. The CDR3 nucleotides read TGTGCCAGTAGTAACCGCTTGGTGGGACAGGGAAAAAACATTCAGTACTTC. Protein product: CASSNRLVGQGKNIQYF.

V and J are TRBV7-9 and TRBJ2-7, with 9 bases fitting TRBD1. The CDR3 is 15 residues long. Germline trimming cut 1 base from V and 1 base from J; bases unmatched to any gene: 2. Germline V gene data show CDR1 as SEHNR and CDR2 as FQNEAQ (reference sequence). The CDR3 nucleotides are TGTGCCAGCAGCTTAGGTGGGACAGGGTCCTACGAGCAGTACTTC. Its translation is CASSLGGTGSYEQYF.